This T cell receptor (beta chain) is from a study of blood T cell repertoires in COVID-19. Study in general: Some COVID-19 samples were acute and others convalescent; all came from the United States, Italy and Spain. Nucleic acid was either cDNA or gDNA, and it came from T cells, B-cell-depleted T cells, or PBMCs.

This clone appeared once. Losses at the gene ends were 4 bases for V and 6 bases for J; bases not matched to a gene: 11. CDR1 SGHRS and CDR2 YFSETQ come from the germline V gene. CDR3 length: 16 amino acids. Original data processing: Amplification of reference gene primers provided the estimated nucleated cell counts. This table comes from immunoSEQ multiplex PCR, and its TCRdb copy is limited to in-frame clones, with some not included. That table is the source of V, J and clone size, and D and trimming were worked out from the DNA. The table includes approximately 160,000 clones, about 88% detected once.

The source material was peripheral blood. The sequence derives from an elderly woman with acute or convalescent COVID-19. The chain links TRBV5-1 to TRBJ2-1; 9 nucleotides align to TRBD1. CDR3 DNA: TGCGCCAGCAGCGGGACAGGGTTTTTTTCCCCCAATGAGCAGTTCTTC. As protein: CASSGTGFFSPNEQFF.